Here is one T cell receptor delta chain with its context. This clone came up a few times. What this receptor recognizes is not known. It has no much larger one-base neighbor in the sample; base qualities were not kept. This entry belongs to a study of gamma-delta T cells after stem cell transplantation (dated by TCRdb to the mid-2010s). The CDR3 sequence holds 17 residues, the cysteine and phenylalanine included. Only the CDR3 region is kept as DNA, spanning 51 bases read in frame from base 1. The germline V gene provides CDR1 GEAIGNYY and CDR2 EKD. For this chain, trimming is 1 base at the V end and 2 bases at the J end, and the number of junction bases without a gene match is 10. The library was prepared using RT-PCR. Sequencer: Illumina MiSeq. TCRdb processed the public reads again with the CATT caller, after which rows with matching DNA were combined. Here the sample has about 5,400 delta-chain clones; 9.5% to 10% occur a single time. Around 13% of the sample rests with the top ten.

Specimen: gamma-delta T cells. The sequence links TRDV2 to TRDJ1; 9 of the junction bases match TRDD3. This clonotype was sampled from a human donor. It is not recorded whose cells these are; they may come from a transplant donor. Here the CDR3 is given as CACDTIRPGGSTDKLIF. The nucleotide sequence is given as TGTGCCTGTGACACAATACGGCCTGGGGGATCAACCGATAAACTCATCTTT.